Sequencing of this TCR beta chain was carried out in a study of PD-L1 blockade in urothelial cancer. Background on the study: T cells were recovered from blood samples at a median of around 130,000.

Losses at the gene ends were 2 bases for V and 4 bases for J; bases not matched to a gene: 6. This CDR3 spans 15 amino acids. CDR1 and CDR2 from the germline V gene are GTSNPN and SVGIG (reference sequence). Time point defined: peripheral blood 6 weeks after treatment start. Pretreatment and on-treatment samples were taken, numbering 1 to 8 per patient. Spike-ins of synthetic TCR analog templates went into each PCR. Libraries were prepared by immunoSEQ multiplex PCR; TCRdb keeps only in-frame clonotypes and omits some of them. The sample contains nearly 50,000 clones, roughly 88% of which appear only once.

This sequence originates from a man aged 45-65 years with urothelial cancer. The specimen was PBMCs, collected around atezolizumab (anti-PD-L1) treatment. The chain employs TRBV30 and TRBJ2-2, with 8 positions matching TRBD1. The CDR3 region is CAWSKDRAATGELFF. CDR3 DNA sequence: TGTGCCTGGAGTAAGGACAGGGCGGCCACCGGGGAGCTGTTTTTT.